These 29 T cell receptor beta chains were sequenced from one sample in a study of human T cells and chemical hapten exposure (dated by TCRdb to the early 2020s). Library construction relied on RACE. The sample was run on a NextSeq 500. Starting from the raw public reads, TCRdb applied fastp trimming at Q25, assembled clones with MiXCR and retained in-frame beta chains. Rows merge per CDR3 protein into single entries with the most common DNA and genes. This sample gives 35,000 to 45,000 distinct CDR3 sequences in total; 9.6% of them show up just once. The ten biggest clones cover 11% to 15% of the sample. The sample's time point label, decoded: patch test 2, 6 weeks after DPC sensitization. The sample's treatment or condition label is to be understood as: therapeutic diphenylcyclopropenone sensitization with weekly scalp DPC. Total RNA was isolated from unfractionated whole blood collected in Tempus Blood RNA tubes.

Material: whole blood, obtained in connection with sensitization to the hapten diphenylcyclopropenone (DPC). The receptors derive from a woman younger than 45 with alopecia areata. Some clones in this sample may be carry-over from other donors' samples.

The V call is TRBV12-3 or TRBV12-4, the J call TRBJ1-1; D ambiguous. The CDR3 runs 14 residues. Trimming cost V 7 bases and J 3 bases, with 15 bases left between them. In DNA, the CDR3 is TGTGCCAGCACCCTGGCTGACGAGGACACTGAAGCTTTCTTT. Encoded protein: CASTLADEDTEAFF.

The CDR3 DNA reads as TGCGCCAGCAGCTTGGTACCTCCGGGGGGCGCGGACACAGATACGCAGTATTTT. This sequence encodes CASSLVPPGGADTDTQYF. The V gene is TRBV5-1, the J gene TRBJ2-3; D is perhaps TRBD2 (7 bases). There are 18 residues in the CDR3. Trimming pared 0 bases from V and 2 bases from J, leaving 19 bases between. CDR1 SGHRS and CDR2 YFSETQ come from the germline V gene.

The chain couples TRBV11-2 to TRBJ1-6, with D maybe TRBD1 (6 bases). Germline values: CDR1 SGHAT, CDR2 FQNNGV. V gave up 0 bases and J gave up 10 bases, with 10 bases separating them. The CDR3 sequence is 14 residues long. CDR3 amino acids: CASSLDAGVSPLHF. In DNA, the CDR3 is TGTGCCAGCAGCTTAGACGCAGGGGTGTCACCCCTCCACTTT. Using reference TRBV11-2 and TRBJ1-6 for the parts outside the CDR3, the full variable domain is EAGVAQSPRYKIIEKRQSVAFWCNPISGHATLYWYQQILGQGPKLLIQFQNNGVVDDSQLPKDRFSAERLKGVDSTLKIQPAKLEDSAVYLCASSLDAGVSPLHFGNGTRLTVT.

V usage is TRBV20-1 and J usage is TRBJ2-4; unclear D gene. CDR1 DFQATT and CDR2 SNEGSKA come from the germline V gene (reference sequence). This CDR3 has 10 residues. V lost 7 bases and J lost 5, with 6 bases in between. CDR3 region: CSVTENIQYF. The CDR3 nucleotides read TGCAGTGTTACCGAAAACATTCAGTACTTC.

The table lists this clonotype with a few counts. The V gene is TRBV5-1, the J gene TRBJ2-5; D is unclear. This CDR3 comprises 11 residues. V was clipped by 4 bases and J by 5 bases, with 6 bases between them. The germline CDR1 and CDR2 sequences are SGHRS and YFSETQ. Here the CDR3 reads CASSNSETQYF. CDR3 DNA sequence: TGCGCCAGCAGCAACTCGGAGACCCAGTACTTC.

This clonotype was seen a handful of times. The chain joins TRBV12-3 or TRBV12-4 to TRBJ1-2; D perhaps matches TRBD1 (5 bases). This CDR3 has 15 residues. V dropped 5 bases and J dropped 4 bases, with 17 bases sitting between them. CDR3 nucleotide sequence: TGTGCCAGCAGTACTCACCAAACCGGGGCCTATGGCTACACCTTC. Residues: CASSTHQTGAYGYTF.

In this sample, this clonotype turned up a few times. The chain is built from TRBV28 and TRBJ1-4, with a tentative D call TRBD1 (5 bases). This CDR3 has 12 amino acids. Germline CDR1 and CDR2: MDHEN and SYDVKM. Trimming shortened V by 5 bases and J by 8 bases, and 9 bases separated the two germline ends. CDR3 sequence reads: CASSQRGEKLFF. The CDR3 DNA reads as TGTGCCAGCAGTCAACGGGGCGAAAAACTGTTTTTT. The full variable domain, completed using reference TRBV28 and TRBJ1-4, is DVKVTQSSRYLVKRTGEKVFLECVQDMDHENMFWYRQDPGLGLRLIYFSYDVKMKEKGDIPEGYSVSREKKERFSLILESASTNQTSMYLCASSQRGEKLFFGSGTQLSVL.

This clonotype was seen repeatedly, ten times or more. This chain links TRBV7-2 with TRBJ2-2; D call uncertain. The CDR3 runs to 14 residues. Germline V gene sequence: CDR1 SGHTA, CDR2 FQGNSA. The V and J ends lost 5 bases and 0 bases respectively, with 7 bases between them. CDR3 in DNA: TGTGCCAGCAGCCCCGCTTCGAACACCGGGGAGCTGTTTTTT. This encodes CASSPASNTGELFF.

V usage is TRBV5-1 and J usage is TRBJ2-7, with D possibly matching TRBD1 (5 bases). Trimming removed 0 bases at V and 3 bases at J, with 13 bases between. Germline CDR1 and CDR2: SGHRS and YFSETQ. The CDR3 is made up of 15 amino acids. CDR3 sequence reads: CASSLVDSTIYEQYF. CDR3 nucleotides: TGCGCCAGCAGCTTGGTCGACAGTACCATCTACGAGCAGTACTTC.

CDR3 DNA sequence: TGTGCCAGCAGCGTAGACAGGGTCAAGGGCTACACCTTC. Its translation: CASSVDRVKGYTF. This chain links TRBV12-3 or TRBV12-4 with TRBJ1-2, with TRBD1 identical over 7 bases. CDR3 size: 13 residues. The V segment lost 6 bases and the J segment 8 bases; nucleotides outside the gene matches: 9.

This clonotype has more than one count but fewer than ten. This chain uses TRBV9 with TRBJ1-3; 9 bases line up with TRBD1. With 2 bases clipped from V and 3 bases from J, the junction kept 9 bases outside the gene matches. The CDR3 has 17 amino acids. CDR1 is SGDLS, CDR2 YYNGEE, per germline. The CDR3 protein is CASSVVDRGGFGNTIYF. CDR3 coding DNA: TGTGCCAGCAGCGTGGTGGACAGGGGCGGATTTGGAAACACCATATATTTT.

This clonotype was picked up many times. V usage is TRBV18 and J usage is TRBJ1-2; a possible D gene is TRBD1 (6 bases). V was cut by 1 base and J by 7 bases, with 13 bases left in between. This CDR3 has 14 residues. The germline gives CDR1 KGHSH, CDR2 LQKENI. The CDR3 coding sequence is TGTGCCAGCTCACCACAGGGGGAACAGTCTGGCTACACCTTC. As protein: CASSPQGEQSGYTF.

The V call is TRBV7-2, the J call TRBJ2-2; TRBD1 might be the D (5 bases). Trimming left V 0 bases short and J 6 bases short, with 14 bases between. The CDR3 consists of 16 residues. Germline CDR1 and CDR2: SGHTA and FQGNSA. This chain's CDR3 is CASSLASTRVAGELFF. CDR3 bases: TGTGCCAGCAGCTTAGCGAGCACCAGGGTGGCCGGGGAGCTGTTTTTT.

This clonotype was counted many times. CDR3 protein: CASSSYGGAGETQYF. DNA of the CDR3: TGCGCCAGCAGCTCTTACGGGGGGGCCGGGGAGACCCAGTACTTC. The gene calls are TRBV5-1 and TRBJ2-5; 8 bases are shared with TRBD2. Losses at the gene ends were 3 bases for V and 5 bases for J; bases not matched to a gene: 9. The CDR3 consists of 15 residues. The V gene's germline CDR1 is SGHRS and CDR2 YFSETQ.

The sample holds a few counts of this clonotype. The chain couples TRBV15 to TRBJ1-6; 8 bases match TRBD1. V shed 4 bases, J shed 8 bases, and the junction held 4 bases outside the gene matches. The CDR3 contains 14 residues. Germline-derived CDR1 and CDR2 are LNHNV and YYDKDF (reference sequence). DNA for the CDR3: TGTGCCACCAGCACCGGACAGGGATATTCACCCCTCCACTTT. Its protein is CATSTGQGYSPLHF.

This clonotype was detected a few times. DNA for the CDR3: TGTGCCAGCAGCCCCCGGGTTTCCTACGAGCAGTACTTC. Translated: CASSPRVSYEQYF. The gene calls are TRBV25-1 and TRBJ2-7, with D hard to call. With 6 bases removed from V and 1 base from J, the gap between germline ends came to 10 bases. CDR1 MGHDK and CDR2 SYGVNS come from the germline V gene. The CDR3 has 13 amino acids.

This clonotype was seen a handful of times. The CDR3 region has the DNA TGCAGCGTCTTTGTCTGGCAGGTTGGGAACGGCGGGGAGCTGTTTTTT. This translates into CSVFVWQVGNGGELFF. The chain is built from TRBV29-1 and TRBJ2-2; D is ambiguous. Per germline, CDR1 SQVTM and CDR2 ANQGSEA. Trimming took 6 bases from V and 7 from J, leaving 24 bases between them. The CDR3 spans 16 residues.

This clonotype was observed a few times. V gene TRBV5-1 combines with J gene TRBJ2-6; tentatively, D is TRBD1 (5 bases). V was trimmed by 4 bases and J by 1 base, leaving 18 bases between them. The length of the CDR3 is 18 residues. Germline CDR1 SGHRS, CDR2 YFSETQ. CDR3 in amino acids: CASSPPTRQNSGANVLTF. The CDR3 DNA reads TGCGCCAGCAGCCCGCCTACTCGACAGAATTCTGGGGCCAACGTCCTGACTTTC. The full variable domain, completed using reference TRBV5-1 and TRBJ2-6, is KAGVTQTPRYLIKTRGQQVTLSCSPISGHRSVSWYQQTPGQGLQFLFEYFSETQRNKGNFPGRFSGRQFSNSRSEMNVSTLELGDSALYLCASSPPTRQNSGANVLTFGAGSRLTVL.

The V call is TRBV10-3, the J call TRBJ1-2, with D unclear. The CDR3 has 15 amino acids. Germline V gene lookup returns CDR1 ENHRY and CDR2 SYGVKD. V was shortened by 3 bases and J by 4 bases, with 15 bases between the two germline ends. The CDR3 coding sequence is TGTGCCATCAGTGATTACTCTACCTCAGGCTATGGCTACACCTTC. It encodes CAISDYSTSGYGYTF.

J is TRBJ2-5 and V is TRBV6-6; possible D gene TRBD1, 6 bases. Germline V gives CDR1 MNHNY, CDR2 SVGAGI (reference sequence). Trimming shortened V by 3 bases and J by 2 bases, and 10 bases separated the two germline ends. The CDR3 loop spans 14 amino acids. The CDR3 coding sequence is TGTGCCAGCAGTTATCGGCAGGGGCAAGAGACCCAGTACTTC. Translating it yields CASSYRQGQETQYF.

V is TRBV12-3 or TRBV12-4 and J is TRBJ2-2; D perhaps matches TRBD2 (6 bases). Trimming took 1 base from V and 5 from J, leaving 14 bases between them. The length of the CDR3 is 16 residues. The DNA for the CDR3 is TGTGCCAGCAGTTTAGGCGGGGCCCGAGGGACCGGGGAGCTGTTTTTT. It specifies CASSLGGARGTGELFF.

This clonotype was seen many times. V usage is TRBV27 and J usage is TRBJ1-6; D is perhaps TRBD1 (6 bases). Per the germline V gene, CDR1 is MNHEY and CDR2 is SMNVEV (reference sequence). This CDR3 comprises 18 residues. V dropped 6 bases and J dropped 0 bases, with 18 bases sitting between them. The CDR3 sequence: CASRGKQGPSSYNSPLHF. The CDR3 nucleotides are TGTGCCAGCAGGGGAAAACAGGGCCCGAGCTCCTATAATTCACCCCTCCACTTT.

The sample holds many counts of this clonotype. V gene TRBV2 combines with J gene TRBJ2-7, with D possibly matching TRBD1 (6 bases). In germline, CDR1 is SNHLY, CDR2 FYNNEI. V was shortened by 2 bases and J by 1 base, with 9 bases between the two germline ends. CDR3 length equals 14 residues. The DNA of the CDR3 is TGTGCCAGCAGTGAATTAGGACAGTCCTACGAGCAGTACTTC. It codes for CASSELGQSYEQYF.

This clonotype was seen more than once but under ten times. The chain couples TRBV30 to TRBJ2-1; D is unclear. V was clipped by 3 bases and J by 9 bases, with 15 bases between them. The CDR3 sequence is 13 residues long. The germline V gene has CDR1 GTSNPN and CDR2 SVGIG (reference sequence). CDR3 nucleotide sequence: TGTGCCTGGAGGGAGCCTCCTCGGAGTGAGCAGTTCTTC. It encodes CAWREPPRSEQFF.

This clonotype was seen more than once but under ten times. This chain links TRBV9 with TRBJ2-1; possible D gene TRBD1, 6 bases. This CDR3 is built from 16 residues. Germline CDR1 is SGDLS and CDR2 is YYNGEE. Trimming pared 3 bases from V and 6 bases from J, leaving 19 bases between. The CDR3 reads CASSEFTGHPSNEQFF. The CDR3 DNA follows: TGTGCCAGCAGCGAATTCACGGGACACCCCTCCAATGAGCAGTTCTTC. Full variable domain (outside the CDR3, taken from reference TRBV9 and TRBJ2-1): DSGVTQTPKHLITATGQRVTLRCSPRSGDLSVYWYQQSLDQGLQFLIQYYNGEERAKGNILERFSAQQFPDLHSELNLSSLELGDSALYFCASSEFTGHPSNEQFFGPGTRLTVL.

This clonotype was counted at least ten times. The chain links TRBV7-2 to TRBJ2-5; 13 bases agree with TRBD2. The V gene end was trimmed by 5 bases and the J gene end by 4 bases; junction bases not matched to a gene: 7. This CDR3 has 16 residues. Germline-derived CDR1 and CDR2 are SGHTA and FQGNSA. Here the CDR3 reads CASSLTSGGAVETQYF. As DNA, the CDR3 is TGTGCCAGCAGCCTCACTAGCGGGGGGGCCGTAGAGACCCAGTACTTC.

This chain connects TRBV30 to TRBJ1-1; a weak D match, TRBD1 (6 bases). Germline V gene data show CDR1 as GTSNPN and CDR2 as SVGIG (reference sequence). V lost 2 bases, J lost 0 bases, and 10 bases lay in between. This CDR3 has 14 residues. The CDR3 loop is CAWSNRGMNTEAFF. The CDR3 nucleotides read TGTGCCTGGAGTAATAGGGGGATGAACACTGAAGCTTTCTTT. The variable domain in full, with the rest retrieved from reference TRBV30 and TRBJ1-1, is SQTIHQWPATLVQPVGSPLSLECTVEGTSNPNLYWYRQAAGRGLQLLFYSVGIGQISSEVPQNLSASRPQDRQFILSSKKLLLSDSGFYLCAWSNRGMNTEAFFGQGTRLTVV.

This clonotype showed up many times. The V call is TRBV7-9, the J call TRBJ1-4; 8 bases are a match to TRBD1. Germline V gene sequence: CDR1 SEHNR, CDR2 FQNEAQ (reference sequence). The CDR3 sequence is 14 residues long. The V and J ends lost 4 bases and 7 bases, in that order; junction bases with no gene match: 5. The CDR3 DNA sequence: TGTGCCAGCAGCTACGGACAGGGTCCTGAAAAACTGTTTTTT. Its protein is CASSYGQGPEKLFF.

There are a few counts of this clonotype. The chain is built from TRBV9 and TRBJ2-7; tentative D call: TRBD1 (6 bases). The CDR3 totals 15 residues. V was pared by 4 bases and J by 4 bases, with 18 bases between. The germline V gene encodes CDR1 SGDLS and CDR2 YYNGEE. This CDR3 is CASSPAWGRTYEQYF. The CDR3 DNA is TGTGCCAGCAGCCCCGCCTGGGGGCGAACGTACGAGCAGTACTTC.